A single sample gave rise to the 22 T cell receptor beta chains below, sequenced in a study of T cell clones after liver transplantation. TCRdb keeps only in-frame clones here, not all; method: immunoSEQ multiplex PCR. This sample carries around 19,000 clones, approximately 89% of them seen once, and the ten largest clones take over 10%. Sequences were derived from CD8+ T cells from blood, sampled before liver transplant. These receptors all stem from a human donor who received a liver transplant.

This chain links TRBV29-1 with TRBJ2-1; D is perhaps TRBD1 (5 bases). This CDR3 is built from 11 residues. Germline lookup yields CDR1 SQVTM and CDR2 ANQGSEA. The CDR3 loop is CRQGSYNEQFF. The CDR3 DNA reads TGCCGGCAGGGCTCCTACAATGAGCAGTTCTTC.

This chain links TRBV19 with TRBJ1-1; D is ambiguous. The CDR3 totals 14 residues. From germline, CDR1 is LNHDA and CDR2 SQIVND (reference sequence). The V gene lost 9 bases and the J gene lost 0 bases, with 14 bases spanning the gap. The CDR3 loop is CASTWGGLNTEAFF. DNA for the CDR3: TGTGCCAGCACTTGGGGAGGGTTGAACACTGAAGCTTTCTTT.

The chain employs TRBV7-9 and TRBJ1-4, with 7 positions matching TRBD1. J was trimmed by 8 bases and V by 2 bases; bases with no gene match: 2. CDR3 length: 13 amino acids. The germline V gene has CDR1 SEHNR and CDR2 FQNEAQ (reference sequence). CDR3 sequence: CASSLSGGEKLFF. The DNA of the CDR3 is TGTGCCAGCAGCTTATCAGGGGGGGAAAAACTGTTTTTT. The whole variable domain, remainder taken from reference TRBV7-9 and TRBJ1-4, is DTGVSQNPRHKITKRGQNVTFRCDPISEHNRLYWYRQTLGQGPEFLTYFQNEAQLEKSRLLSDRFSAERPKGSFSTLEIQRTEQGDSAMYLCASSLSGGEKLFFGSGTQLSVL.

The chain is built from TRBV5-1 and TRBJ2-7, with D possibly TRBD2 on 5 matching bases. The CDR3 covers 14 residues. Germline loops: CDR1 SGHRS, CDR2 YFSETQ. With 6 bases removed from V and 0 bases from J, the gap between germline ends came to 13 bases. The CDR3 DNA follows: TGCGCCAGCACTTCTGGTCGGGGCTCCTACGAGCAGTACTTC. This codes for CASTSGRGSYEQYF.

The chain combines TRBV11-2 with TRBJ2-3; a possible D gene is TRBD2 (6 bases). The CDR3 has 18 amino acids. Trimming stripped 2 bases from V and 1 base from J, with 19 bases between. Germline CDR1 is SGHAT and CDR2 is FQNNGV. The CDR3 coding sequence is TGTGCCAGCAGCTTAAGCGGCCGGGGCGGGATACGCACAGATACGCAGTATTTT. This sequence encodes CASSLSGRGGIRTDTQYF.

The chain carries TRBV27 and TRBJ1-5; no reliable D call. The CDR3 consists of 12 residues. The germline gives CDR1 MNHEY, CDR2 SMNVEV (reference sequence). The V end lost 3 bases, the J end lost 3 bases, and 3 bases lay between the germline ends. CDR3 DNA: TGTGCCAGCAGTTTCCCCAATCAGCCCCAGCATTTT. The encoded protein is CASSFPNQPQHF.

This clone came up once. The rearrangement uses TRBV9 and TRBJ2-1; 7 bases match TRBD1. The CDR3 covers 17 residues. J gave up 6 bases and V 4 bases, and 16 bases lay outside the gene matches. Germline V gives CDR1 SGDLS, CDR2 YYNGEE. The CDR3 DNA follows: TGTGCCAGCAGCACCCGCCCGGGACAGAGAACTTCCAATGAGCAGTTCTTC. Translating it yields CASSTRPGQRTSNEQFF.

The chain uses TRBV2 and TRBJ2-3; 11 bases are shared with TRBD1. The V segment lost 0 bases and the J segment 3 bases; nucleotides outside the gene matches: 8. In germline, CDR1 is SNHLY, CDR2 FYNNEI. The CDR3 has 18 residues. The CDR3 loop is CASSEALGQGAWTDTQYF. CDR3 nucleotide sequence: TGTGCCAGCAGTGAAGCGCTTGGACAGGGGGCGTGGACAGATACGCAGTATTTT.

The V gene is TRBV19, the J gene TRBJ2-1, with 12 bases lining up with TRBD2. Unmatched junction bases numbered 5, after V lost 10 bases and J lost 1 base. The CDR3 totals 15 residues. Germline CDR1 LNHDA, CDR2 SQIVND (reference sequence). DNA of the CDR3: TGTGCCACTAGGACTAGCGGGATATCCTACAATGAGCAGTTCTTC. Translating it yields CATRTSGISYNEQFF. Supplemented by reference TRBV19 and TRBJ2-1, the full variable domain reads DGGITQSPKYLFRKEGQNVTLSCEQNLNHDAMYWYRQDPGQGLRLIYYSQIVNDFQKGDIAEGYSVSREKKESFPLTVTSAQKNPTAFYLCATRTSGISYNEQFFGPGTRLTVL.

The DNA of the CDR3 is TGTGCCAGCAGCTCCACGAGCGGCCCCTTTTACAATGAGCAGTTCTTC. Translating it yields CASSSTSGPFYNEQFF. This rearrangement joins TRBV7-9 to TRBJ2-1, with a weak D call TRBD2 (5 bases). The CDR3 totals 16 residues. Trimming took 4 bases from V and 4 from J, leaving 17 bases between them. The germline V gene encodes CDR1 SEHNR and CDR2 FQNEAQ (reference sequence).

This sequence joins TRBV6-1 and TRBJ2-7; D is ambiguous. The germline V and J ends were trimmed by 3 bases and 4 bases, with 10 bases remaining between them. The CDR3 totals 13 residues. The germline V gene has CDR1 MNHNS and CDR2 SASEGT. The CDR3 DNA reads TGTGCCAGCAGTGATACTAACAGATACGAGCAGTACTTC. It is translated as CASSDTNRYEQYF.

The chain links TRBV11-2 to TRBJ1-1, with 7 bases lining up with TRBD1. Germline CDR1 reads SGHAT; CDR2 reads FQNNGV. With 5 bases clipped from V and 7 bases from J, the junction kept 4 bases outside the gene matches. The CDR3 is 12 residues long. The CDR3 bases are TGTGCCAGCAGCCCTCAGGGGGGTGAAGCTTTCTTT. Translating it yields CASSPQGGEAFF.

This chain joins TRBV11-2 and TRBJ2-5, with TRBD1 as a possible D gene (5 bases). This CDR3 is 13 amino acids long. CDR1 SGHAT and CDR2 FQNNGV come from the germline V gene. V gave up 6 bases and J gave up 5 bases, with 13 bases separating them. CDR3 region: CASSPGNGETQYF. In nucleotides, the CDR3 is TGTGCCAGCAGTCCAGGGAATGGGGAGACCCAGTACTTC. The whole variable domain, remainder taken from reference TRBV11-2 and TRBJ2-5, is EAGVAQSPRYKIIEKRQSVAFWCNPISGHATLYWYQQILGQGPKLLIQFQNNGVVDDSQLPKDRFSAERLKGVDSTLKIQPAKLEDSAVYLCASSPGNGETQYFGPGTRLLVL.

This chain connects TRBV4-1 to TRBJ2-2; no clear D gene. CDR3 size: 13 residues. Between the trimmed V and J ends, which lost 0 bases and 3 bases, there was a span of 2 bases. From germline, CDR1 is MGHRA and CDR2 YSYEKL. The CDR3 spells CASSQDHTGELFF. CDR3 DNA sequence: TGCGCCAGCAGCCAAGATCACACCGGGGAGCTGTTTTTT.

This CDR3 reads CASSARVPGEAFF. CDR3 nucleotide sequence: TGCGCCAGCAGCGCCCGGGTCCCGGGTGAAGCTTTCTTT. The chain is built from TRBV5-1 and TRBJ1-1; unclear D gene. From germline, CDR1 is SGHRS and CDR2 YFSETQ. This CDR3 spans 13 amino acids. The ends were cut back, 4 bases at V and 7 bases at J, with 14 bases in the middle.

J is TRBJ2-7 and V is TRBV4-1; D is unclear. V was shortened by 1 base and J by 6 bases, with 13 bases between the two germline ends. The CDR3 is 14 residues long. Germline assignment: CDR1 MGHRA and CDR2 YSYEKL. CDR3 nucleotide sequence: TGCGCCAGCAGCCAAGTTTTCGGGTCCGGCGAGCAGTACTTC. Its protein product is CASSQVFGSGEQYF.

In regard to this clone: The sample contains more than one DNA sequence encoding this CDR3. The V call is TRBV5-4, the J call TRBJ2-1; D call uncertain. Deletions cut 2 bases from V and 7 bases from J, with 7 bases between. This CDR3 contains 12 residues. Per the germline V gene, CDR1 is SGHNT and CDR2 is YYREEE (reference sequence). The CDR3 region is CASSLGPNEQFF. CDR3 bases: TGTGCCAGCAGCTTAGGGCCTAATGAGCAGTTCTTC.

The V call is TRBV15, the J call TRBJ2-3, with TRBD2 matching 8 bases. Germline V gene lookup returns CDR1 LNHNV and CDR2 YYDKDF (reference sequence). This CDR3 is 16 amino acids long. Trimming cost V 5 bases and J 3 bases; bases outside gene matches: 10. This chain's CDR3 is CATSFPFSGITDTQYF. CDR3 DNA: TGTGCCACCAGCTTCCCCTTTAGCGGGATTACAGATACGCAGTATTTT.

The V call is TRBV19, the J call TRBJ1-3; the D is unclear. Germline V gives CDR1 LNHDA, CDR2 SQIVND (reference sequence). The CDR3 length is 13 residues. Trimming took off 9 bases at V and 3 bases at J, with 12 bases between the two ends. The CDR3 spells CASGFSGGNTIYF. CDR3 nucleotide sequence: TGTGCCAGCGGATTTTCGGGTGGAAACACCATATATTTT. Complete variable domain (other parts from reference TRBV19 and TRBJ1-3): DGGITQSPKYLFRKEGQNVTLSCEQNLNHDAMYWYRQDPGQGLRLIYYSQIVNDFQKGDIAEGYSVSREKKESFPLTVTSAQKNPTAFYLCASGFSGGNTIYFGEGSWLTVV.

The chain joins TRBV11-2 to TRBJ2-3; 10 bases map to TRBD2. The CDR3 runs 16 residues. V shed 7 bases and J 0 bases; nucleotides not matched to a gene: 7. Germline loops: CDR1 SGHAT, CDR2 FQNNGV. The CDR3 is CASTLSGRASTDTQYF. CDR3 DNA sequence: TGTGCCAGCACCCTCAGCGGGAGGGCAAGCACAGATACGCAGTATTTT.

The V and J genes are TRBV13 and TRBJ2-7, with 11 bases aligning to TRBD2. This CDR3 is 19 amino acids long. The germline CDR1 and CDR2 sequences are PRHDT and FYEKMQ (reference sequence). After removal of 5 bases from V and 2 bases from J, the junction contained 17 bases not matched to a gene. The CDR3 sequence is CASSHSPGLAETFPYEQYF. CDR3 nucleotide sequence: TGTGCCAGCAGCCACTCACCGGGACTAGCGGAGACCTTTCCCTACGAGCAGTACTTC.

The chain is built from TRBV4-3 and TRBJ1-5; D remains unclear. From germline, CDR1 is LGHNA and CDR2 YSLEER. The CDR3 has 16 residues. The V and J ends lost 0 bases and 0 bases respectively, with 9 bases between them. The CDR3 loop reads CASSQDITYSNQPQHF. The CDR3 nucleotides are TGCGCCAGCAGCCAAGATATCACGTATAGCAATCAGCCCCAGCATTTT.